This is a list of T cell receptor beta chains from one sample in a study of T cells in Graves' hyperthyroidism and ophthalmopathy. From the multiplex PCR reads, TCRdb called clonotypes with MiXCR, one entry per CDR3 protein. The sample holds over 350,000 distinct CDR3 sequences, about 14% seen once. The sequenced sample was blood. These receptors were collected from a man aged 18 to 29 with Graves' ophthalmopathy. The CDR3 runs from the conserved cysteine through the conserved F or W. The D gene is left open where the match is weak. Rows may omit the clone size; those that give it use once, few, many or a size class.

TRBD2	TRBV13	TRBJ2-1	many	TGTGCCAGCAGCTTAGGACTAGCGGGAGAAAGTTCCTACAATGAGCAGTTCTTC	CASSLGLAGESSYNEQFF
TRBD2	TRBV5-6	TRBJ2-5	NA	TGTGCCAGCAGCAAGACTAGCGGGGGGCGGGGGGAGACCCAGTACTTC	CASSKTSGGRGETQYF
NA	TRBV20-1	TRBJ2-4	NA	TGCAGTGCGGGACCCTTAGCCAAAAACATTCAGTACTTC	CSAGPLAKNIQYF
TRBD1	TRBV19	TRBJ1-2	NA	TGTGCCAGTAGTGTGGACAGGGAAGCGGTAGGATATGGCTACACCTTC	CASSVDREAVGYGYTF
NA	TRBV7-9	TRBJ2-1	few	TGTGCCAGCAGGCTTCCAGGAACTACCTACAATGAGCAGTTCTTC	CASRLPGTTYNEQFF
TRBD1	TRBV5-1	TRBJ2-7	many	TGCGCCAGCAGCCAGACAGGGGTACTCTACGAGCAGTACTTC	CASSQTGVLYEQYF
NA	TRBV11-2	TRBJ2-3	many	TGTGCCAGCAGCTTAGATCCGGCTTCCGAGGGAGATACGCAGTATTTT	CASSLDPASEGDTQYF
NA	TRBV13	TRBJ1-1	many	TGTGCCAGCAGCCACCAGGGCGTCGGGAACACTGAAGCTTTCTTT	CASSHQGVGNTEAFF
NA	TRBV27	TRBJ1-1	many	TGTGCCAGCAGTTTATCCCGAGGGGGAGGTACTGAAGCTTTCTTT	CASSLSRGGGTEAFF
NA	TRBV4-1	TRBJ1-6	NA	TGCGCCAGCAGCCAAGATCTTATTGGTGGGGTACCCTATAATTCACCCCTCCACTTT	CASSQDLIGGVPYNSPLHF
NA	TRBV19	TRBJ1-6	few	TGTGCCAGTAGTATTTCGTTCGGCTCCTATAATTCACCCCTCCACTTT	CASSISFGSYNSPLHF
NA	TRBV10-3	TRBJ1-3	NA	TGTGCCATCAGGGACTTGACAGCGATCTCTGGAAACACCATATATTTT	CAIRDLTAISGNTIYF
TRBD2	TRBV6-5	TRBJ2-1	many	TGTGCCAGCAGTTACGGGACTAGCGGGGAGGTTGAGCAGTTCTTC	CASSYGTSGEVEQFF
NA	TRBV5-1	TRBJ2-7	many	TGCGCCAGCAGCTTGGGGGGGGCTCACTACGAGCAGTACTTC	CASSLGGAHYEQYF
NA	TRBV30	TRBJ2-7	many	TGTGCCTGGAGTGTATGGTCAGACTACGAGCAGTACTTC	CAWSVWSDYEQYF
TRBD1	TRBV29-1	TRBJ2-1	many	TGCAGCGTTGAAGAAGTGGGACAGCACCAGACTGAGCAGTTCTTC	CSVEEVGQHQTEQFF
TRBD1	TRBV20-1	TRBJ1-3	few	TGCAGTGCAACACAGGGGTTAAGTGGAAACACCATATATTTT	CSATQGLSGNTIYF